This TCR beta chain was recorded in a study of technical replicates of blood from a few donors. The CDR3 covers 16 residues. In germline, CDR1 is MNHNS, CDR2 SASEGT. The ends lost 2 bases at V and 2 bases at J; junction bases unmatched: 7. Produced via immunoSEQ multiplex PCR; TCRdb's table is partial and in-frame only. The table has approximately 79,000 clones, around nine tenths seen once; the top ten hold about 0.39%. Input material: T cells isolated from PBMCs. The receptor was isolated from a human donor in good health. The chain recombines TRBV6-1 with TRBJ2-7; 9 positions match TRBD2. Here the CDR3 reads CASSEKAGGPPYEQYF. Written as DNA, the CDR3 is TGTGCCAGCAGTGAAAAGGCGGGAGGGCCTCCCTACGAGCAGTACTTC.